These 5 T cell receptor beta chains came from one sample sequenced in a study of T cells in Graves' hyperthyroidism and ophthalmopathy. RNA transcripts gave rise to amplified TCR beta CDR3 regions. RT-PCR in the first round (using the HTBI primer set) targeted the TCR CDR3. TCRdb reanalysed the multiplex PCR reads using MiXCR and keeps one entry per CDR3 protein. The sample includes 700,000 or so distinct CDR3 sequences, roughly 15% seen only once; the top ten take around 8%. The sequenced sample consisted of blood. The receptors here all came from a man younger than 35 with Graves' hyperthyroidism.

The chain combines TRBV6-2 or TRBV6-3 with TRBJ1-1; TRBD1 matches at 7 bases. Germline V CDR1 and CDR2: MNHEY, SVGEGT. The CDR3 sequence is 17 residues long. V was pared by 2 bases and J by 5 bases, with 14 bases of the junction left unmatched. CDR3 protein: CASSYESVTTRGTEAFF. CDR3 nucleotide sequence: TGTGCCAGCAGTTACGAATCTGTGACTACCAGGGGGACTGAAGCTTTCTTT.

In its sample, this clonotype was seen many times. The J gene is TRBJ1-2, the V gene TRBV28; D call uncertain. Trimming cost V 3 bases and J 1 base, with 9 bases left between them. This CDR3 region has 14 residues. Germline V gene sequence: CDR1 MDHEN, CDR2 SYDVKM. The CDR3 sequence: CASSFIGSNYGYTF. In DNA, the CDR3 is TGTGCCAGCAGTTTTATCGGCAGTAACTATGGCTACACCTTC.

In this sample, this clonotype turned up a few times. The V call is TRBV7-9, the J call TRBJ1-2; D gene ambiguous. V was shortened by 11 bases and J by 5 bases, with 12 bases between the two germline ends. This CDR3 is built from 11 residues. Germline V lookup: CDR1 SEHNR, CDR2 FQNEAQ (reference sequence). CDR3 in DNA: TGTGCCGCCGGGTTTAATTATGGCTACACCTTC. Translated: CAAGFNYGYTF.

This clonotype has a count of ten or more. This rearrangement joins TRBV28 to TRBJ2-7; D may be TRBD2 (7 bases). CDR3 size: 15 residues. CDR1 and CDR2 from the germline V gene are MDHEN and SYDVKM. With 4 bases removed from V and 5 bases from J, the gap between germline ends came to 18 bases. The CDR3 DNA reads TGTGCCAGCAGTTCGGGGGGCGGGGTTGCCCACGAGCAGTACTTC. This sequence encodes CASSSGGGVAHEQYF.

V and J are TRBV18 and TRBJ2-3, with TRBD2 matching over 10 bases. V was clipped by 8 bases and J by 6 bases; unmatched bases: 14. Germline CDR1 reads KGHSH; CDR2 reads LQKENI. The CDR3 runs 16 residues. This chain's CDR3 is CASPSPGASGSDTQYF. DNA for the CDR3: TGTGCCAGCCCGTCGCCTGGGGCTAGCGGGAGTGATACGCAGTATTTT.